This T cell receptor (beta chain) emerged from a study of blood T cell repertoires in COVID-19. Looking at the study overall: Acute-phase and convalescent COVID-19 samples originated in the United States, Italy and Spain. Sources were T cells, B-cell-depleted T cells, or PBMCs; the material itself was cDNA or gDNA.

Germline CDR1 is SGHKS and CDR2 is YYEKEE (reference sequence). CDR3 size: 14 residues. Trimming removed 2 bases at V and 5 bases at J, with 13 bases between. As originally analysed: Reference gene primer amplification gave estimated nucleated cell counts. The assay was immunoSEQ multiplex PCR, and TCRdb's table has in-frame clones only and misses some. V, J and clone size were drawn from that table, and D and trimming were deduced from the DNA. There are roughly 190,000 clones in the sample; roughly 91% occur only once, and approximately 5.6% lies in the top ten. The sample was peripheral blood. The chain links TRBV5-5 to TRBJ1-1; unclear D gene. This TCR came from a man in his forties with active or convalescent COVID-19. The CDR3 loop is CASSFSPGRTEAFF. The DNA of the CDR3 is TGTGCCAGCAGCTTCTCGCCAGGTAGAACTGAAGCTTTCTTT.